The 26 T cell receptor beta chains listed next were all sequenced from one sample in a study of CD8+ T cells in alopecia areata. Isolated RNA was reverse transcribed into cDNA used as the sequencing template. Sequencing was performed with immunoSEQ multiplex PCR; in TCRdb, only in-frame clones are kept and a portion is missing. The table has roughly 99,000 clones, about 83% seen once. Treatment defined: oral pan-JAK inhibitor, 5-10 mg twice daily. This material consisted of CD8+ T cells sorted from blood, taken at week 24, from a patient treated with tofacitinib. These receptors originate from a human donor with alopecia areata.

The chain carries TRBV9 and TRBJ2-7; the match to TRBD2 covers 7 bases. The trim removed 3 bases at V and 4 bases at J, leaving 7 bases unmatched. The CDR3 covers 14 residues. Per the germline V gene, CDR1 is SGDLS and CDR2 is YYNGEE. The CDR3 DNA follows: TGTGCCAGCAGCGGTGGCGGGGGTCCGTACGAGCAGTACTTC. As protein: CASSGGGGPYEQYF.

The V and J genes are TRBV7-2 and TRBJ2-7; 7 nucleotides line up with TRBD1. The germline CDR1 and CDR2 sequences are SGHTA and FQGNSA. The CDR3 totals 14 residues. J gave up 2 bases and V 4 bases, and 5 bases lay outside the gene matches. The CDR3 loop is CASSSGQLPYEQYF. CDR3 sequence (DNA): TGTGCCAGCAGCTCGGGACAGCTCCCCTACGAGCAGTACTTC.

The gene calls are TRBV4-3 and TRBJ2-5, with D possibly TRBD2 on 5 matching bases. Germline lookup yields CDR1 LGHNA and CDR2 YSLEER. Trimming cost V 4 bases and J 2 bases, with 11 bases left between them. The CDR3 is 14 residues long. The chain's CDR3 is CASSPWTGQETQYF. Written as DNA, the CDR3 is TGCGCCAGCAGCCCCTGGACGGGGCAAGAGACCCAGTACTTC.

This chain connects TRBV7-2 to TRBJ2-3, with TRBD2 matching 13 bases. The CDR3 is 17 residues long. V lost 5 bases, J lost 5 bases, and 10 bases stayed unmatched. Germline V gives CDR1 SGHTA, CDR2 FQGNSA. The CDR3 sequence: CASSTGLAGAPGDTQYF. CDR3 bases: TGTGCCAGCAGCACCGGACTAGCGGGGGCCCCCGGAGATACGCAGTATTTT.

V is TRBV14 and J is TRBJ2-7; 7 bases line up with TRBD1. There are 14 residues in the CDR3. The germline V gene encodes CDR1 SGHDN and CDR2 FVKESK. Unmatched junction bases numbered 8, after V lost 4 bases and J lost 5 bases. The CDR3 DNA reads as TGTGCCAGCAGCCGTGTGACAGGGAGCAACGAGCAGTACTTC. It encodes CASSRVTGSNEQYF.

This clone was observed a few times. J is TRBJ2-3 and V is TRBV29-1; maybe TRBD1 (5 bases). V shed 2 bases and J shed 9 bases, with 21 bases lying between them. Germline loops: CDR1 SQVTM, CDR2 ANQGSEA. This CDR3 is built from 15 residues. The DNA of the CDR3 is TGCAGCGTTGAACAAGCGATCGTTGGGGCGGTGACGCAGTATTTT. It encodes CSVEQAIVGAVTQYF.

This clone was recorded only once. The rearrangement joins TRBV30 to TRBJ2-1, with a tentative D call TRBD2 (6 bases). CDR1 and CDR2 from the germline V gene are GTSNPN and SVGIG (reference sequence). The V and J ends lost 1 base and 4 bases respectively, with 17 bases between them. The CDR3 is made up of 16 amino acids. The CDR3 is CAWSGTLAGRYNEQFF. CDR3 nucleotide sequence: TGTGCCTGGAGTGGGACTCTGGCGGGGAGGTACAATGAGCAGTTCTTC.

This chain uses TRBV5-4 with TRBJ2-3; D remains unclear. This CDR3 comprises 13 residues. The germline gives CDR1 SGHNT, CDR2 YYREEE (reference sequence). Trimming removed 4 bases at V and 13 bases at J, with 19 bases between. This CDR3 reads CASSPSPQASKYF. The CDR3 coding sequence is TGTGCCAGCAGCCCCAGCCCCCAAGCGTCGAAGTATTTT.

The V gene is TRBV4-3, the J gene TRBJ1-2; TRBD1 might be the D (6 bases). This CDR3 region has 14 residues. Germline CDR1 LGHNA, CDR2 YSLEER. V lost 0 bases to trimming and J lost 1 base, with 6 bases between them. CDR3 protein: CASSQEGHNYGYTF. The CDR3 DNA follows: TGCGCCAGCAGCCAAGAGGGACATAACTATGGCTACACCTTC.

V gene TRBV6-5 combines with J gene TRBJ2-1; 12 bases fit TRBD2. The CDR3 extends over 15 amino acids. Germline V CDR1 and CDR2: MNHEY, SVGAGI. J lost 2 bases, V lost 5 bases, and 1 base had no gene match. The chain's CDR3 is CASSLAGGTYNEQFF. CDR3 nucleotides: TGTGCCAGCAGTCTAGCGGGGGGGACCTACAATGAGCAGTTCTTC.

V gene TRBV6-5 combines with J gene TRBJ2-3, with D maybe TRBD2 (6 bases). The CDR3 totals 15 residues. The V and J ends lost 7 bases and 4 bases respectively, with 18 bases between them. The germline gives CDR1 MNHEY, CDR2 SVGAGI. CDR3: CASNEGEREADTQYF. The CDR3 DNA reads TGTGCCAGCAACGAGGGAGAGAGGGAGGCAGATACGCAGTATTTT.

The CDR3 region is CATSRDPGSSLSGANVLTF. CDR3 sequence (DNA): TGTGCCACCAGCAGAGATCCTGGCAGCTCCCTCTCTGGGGCCAACGTCCTGACTTTC. J is TRBJ2-6 and V is TRBV15; D call uncertain. The V end lost 0 bases, the J end lost 0 bases, and 15 bases lay between the germline ends. The CDR3 consists of 19 residues. CDR1 is LNHNV and CDR2 is YYDKDF in the germline V gene (reference sequence).

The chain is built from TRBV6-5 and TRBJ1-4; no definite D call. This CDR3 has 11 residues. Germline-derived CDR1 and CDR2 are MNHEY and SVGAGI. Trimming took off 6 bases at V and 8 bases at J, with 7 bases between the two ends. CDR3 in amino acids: CASRGWEKLFF. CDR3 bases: TGTGCCAGCAGAGGGTGGGAAAAACTGTTTTTT.

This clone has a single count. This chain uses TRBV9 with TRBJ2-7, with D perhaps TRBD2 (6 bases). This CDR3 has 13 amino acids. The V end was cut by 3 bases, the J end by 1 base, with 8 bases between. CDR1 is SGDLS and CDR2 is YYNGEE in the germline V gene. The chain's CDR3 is CASSGSGSYEQYF. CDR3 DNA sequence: TGTGCCAGCAGCGGTAGCGGTTCCTACGAGCAGTACTTC.

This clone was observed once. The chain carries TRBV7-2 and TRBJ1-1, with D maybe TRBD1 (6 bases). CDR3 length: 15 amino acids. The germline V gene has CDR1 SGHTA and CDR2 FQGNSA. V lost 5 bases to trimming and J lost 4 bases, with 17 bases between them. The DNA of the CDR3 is TGTGCCAGCAGCCTAAATCAGGGGAGGGTCACTGAAGCTTTCTTT. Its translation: CASSLNQGRVTEAFF.

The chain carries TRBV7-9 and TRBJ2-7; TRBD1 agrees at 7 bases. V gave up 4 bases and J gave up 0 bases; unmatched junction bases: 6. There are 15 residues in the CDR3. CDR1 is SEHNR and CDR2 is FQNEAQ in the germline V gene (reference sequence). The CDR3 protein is CASSSSTGLSYEQYF. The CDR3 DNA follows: TGTGCCAGCAGCTCCTCGACAGGGCTCTCCTACGAGCAGTACTTC.

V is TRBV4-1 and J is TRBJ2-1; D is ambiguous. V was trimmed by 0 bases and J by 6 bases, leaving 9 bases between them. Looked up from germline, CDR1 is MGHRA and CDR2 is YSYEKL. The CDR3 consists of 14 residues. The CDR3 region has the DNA TGCGCCAGCAGCCAAGATCCCTCAATCAATGAGCAGTTCTTC. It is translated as CASSQDPSINEQFF.

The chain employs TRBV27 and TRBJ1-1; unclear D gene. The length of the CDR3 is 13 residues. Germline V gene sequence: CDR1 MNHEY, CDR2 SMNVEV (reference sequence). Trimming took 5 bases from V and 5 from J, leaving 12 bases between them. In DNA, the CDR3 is TGTGCCAGCAGTCACGGGCTCAGGACTGAAGCTTTCTTT. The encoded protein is CASSHGLRTEAFF.

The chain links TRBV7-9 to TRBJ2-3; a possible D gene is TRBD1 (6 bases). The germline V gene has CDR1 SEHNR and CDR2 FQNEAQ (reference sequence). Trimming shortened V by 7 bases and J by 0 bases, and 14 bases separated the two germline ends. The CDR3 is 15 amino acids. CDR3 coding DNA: TGTGCCAGCACCCAGGGGCAGGGGAGCACAGATACGCAGTATTTT. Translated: CASTQGQGSTDTQYF. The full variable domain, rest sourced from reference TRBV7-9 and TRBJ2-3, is DTGVSQNPRHKITKRGQNVTFRCDPISEHNRLYWYRQTLGQGPEFLTYFQNEAQLEKSRLLSDRFSAERPKGSFSTLEIQRTEQGDSAMYLCASTQGQGSTDTQYFGPGTRLTVL.

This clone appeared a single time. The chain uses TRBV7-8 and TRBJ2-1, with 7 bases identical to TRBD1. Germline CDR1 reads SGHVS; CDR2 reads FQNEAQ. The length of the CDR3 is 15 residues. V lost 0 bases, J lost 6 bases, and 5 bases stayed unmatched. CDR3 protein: CASSLAGWDSNEQFF. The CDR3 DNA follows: TGTGCCAGCAGCTTAGCGGGTTGGGACAGCAATGAGCAGTTCTTC.

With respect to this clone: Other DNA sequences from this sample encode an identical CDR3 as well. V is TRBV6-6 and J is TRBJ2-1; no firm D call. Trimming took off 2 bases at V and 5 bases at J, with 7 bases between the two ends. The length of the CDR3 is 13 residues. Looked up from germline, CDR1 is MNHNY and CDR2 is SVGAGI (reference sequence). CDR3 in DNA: TGTGCCAGCAGTTACCGAACGAACAATGAGCAGTTCTTC. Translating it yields CASSYRTNNEQFF.

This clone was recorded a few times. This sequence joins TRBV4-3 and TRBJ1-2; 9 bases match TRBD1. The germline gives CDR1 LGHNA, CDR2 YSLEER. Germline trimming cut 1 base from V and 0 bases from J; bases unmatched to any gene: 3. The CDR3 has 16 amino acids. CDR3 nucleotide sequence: TGCGCCAGCAGCCAAGGCAGGGACAGGGCTAACTATGGCTACACCTTC. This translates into CASSQGRDRANYGYTF.

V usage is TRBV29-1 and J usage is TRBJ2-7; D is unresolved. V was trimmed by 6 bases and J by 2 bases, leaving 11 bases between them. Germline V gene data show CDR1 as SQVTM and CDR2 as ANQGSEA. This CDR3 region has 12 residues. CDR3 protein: CSVGGDTYEQYF. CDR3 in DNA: TGCAGCGTGGGTGGAGACACCTACGAGCAGTACTTC.

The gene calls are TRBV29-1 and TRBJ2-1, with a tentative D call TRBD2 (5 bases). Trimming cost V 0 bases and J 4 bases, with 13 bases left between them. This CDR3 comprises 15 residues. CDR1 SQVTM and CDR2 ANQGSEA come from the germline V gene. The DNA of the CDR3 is TGCAGCGTTGAAGATCGTGGTAGCGTATACAATGAGCAGTTCTTC. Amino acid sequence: CSVEDRGSVYNEQFF.

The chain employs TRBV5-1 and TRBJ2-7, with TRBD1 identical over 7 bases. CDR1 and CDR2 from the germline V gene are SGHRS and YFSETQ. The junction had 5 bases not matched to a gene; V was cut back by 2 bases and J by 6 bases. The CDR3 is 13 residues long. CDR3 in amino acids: CASSFENRGEQYF. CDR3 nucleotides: TGCGCCAGCAGCTTCGAGAACAGGGGCGAGCAGTACTTC.

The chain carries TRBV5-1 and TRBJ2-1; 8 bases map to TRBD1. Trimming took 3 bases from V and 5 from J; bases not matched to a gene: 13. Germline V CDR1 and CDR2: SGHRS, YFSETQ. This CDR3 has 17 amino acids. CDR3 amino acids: CASSSYTGGTVDNEQFF. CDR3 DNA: TGCGCCAGCAGCTCTTATACAGGGGGAACGGTAGACAATGAGCAGTTCTTC.